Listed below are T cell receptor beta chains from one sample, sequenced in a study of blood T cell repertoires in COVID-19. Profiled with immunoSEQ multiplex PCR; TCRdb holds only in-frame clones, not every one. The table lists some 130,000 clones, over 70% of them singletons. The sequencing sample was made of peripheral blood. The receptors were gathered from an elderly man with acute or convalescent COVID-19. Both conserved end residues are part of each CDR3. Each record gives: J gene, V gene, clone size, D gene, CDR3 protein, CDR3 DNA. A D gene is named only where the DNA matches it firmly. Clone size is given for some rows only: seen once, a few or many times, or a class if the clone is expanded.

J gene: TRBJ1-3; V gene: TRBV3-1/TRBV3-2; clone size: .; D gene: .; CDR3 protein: CASSTQGTGNTIYF; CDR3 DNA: TGTGCCAGCAGCACACAGGGAACTGGAAACACCATATATTTT
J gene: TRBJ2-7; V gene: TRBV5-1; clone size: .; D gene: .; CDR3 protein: CASSLVPSSYEQYF; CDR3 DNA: TGCGCCAGCAGCTTAGTACCGAGCTCCTACGAGCAGTACTTC
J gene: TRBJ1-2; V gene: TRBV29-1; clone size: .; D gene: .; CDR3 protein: CSVSRGGAAYGYTF; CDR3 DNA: TGCAGCGTTAGCCGAGGGGGGGCTGCCTATGGCTACACCTTC
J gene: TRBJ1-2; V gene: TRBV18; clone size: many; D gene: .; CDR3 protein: CASSPTVGGVRSGYTF; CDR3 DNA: TGTGCCAGCTCACCGACGGTAGGAGGGGTGAGGAGTGGCTACACCTTC
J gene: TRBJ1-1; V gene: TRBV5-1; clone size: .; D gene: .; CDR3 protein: CASSLVEAMNTEAFF; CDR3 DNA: TGCGCCAGCAGCTTGGTGGAGGCGATGAACACTGAAGCTTTCTTT
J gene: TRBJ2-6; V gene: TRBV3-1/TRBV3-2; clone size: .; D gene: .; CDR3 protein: CASSHERLSGANVLTF; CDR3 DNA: TGTGCCAGCAGCCATGAGCGTTTATCTGGGGCCAACGTCCTGACTTTC
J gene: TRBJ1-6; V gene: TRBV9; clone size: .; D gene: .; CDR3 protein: CASSPTFGRSYNSPLHF; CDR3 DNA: TGTGCCAGCAGCCCTACATTCGGGAGGTCCTATAATTCACCCCTCCACTTT
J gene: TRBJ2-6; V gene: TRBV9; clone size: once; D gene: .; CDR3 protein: CASGRGTNLSPGANVLTF; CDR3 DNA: TGTGCCAGCGGAAGGGGGACCAACCTGTCCCCTGGGGCCAACGTCCTGACTTTC
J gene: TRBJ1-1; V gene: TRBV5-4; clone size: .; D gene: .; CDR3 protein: CASSSDSTEAFF; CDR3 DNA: TGTGCCAGCAGCTCGGACAGCACTGAAGCTTTCTTT
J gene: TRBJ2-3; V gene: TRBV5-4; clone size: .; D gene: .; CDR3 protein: CASALSGTQTDTQYF; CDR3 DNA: TGTGCCAGCGCCCTCAGCGGTACACAAACAGATACGCAGTATTTT
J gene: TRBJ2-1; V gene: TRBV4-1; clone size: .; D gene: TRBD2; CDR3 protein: CASSQPGLASYNEQFF; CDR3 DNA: TGCGCCAGCAGCCAACCGGGACTAGCGTCCTACAATGAGCAGTTCTTC
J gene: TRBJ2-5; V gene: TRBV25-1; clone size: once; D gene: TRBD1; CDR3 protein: CASSEPTTGLKETQYF; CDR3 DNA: TGTGCCAGCAGTGAACCCACGACAGGGCTCAAAGAGACCCAGTACTTC
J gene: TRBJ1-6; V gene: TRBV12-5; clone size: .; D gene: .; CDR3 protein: CATMVRGGRYNSPLHF; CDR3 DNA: TGTGCCACCATGGTGAGGGGAGGGCGTTATAATTCACCCCTCCACTTT
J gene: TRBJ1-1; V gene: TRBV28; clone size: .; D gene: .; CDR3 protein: CASSYRDFTEAFF; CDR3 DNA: TGTGCCAGCAGTTACCGGGACTTCACTGAAGCTTTCTTT
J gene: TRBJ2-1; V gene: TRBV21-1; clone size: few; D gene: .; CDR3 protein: CASSLRGRSGGQYNEQFF; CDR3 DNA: TGTGCCAGCAGCCTCCGGGGCCGATCGGGGGGCCAATACAATGAGCAGTTCTTC
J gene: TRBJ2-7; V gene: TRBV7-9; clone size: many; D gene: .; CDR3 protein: CASSFGLSYEQYF; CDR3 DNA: TGTGCCAGCAGCTTCGGTCTCTCCTACGAGCAGTACTTC
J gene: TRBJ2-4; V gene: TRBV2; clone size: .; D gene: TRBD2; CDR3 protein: CASSGDGGAKNIQYF; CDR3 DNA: TGTGCCAGCAGTGGGGACGGGGGGGCCAAAAACATTCAGTACTTC
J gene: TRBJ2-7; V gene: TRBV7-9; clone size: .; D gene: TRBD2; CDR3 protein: CASSLLAGGREQYF; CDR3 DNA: TGTGCCAGTAGCTTGCTAGCGGGGGGCCGAGAGCAGTACTTC
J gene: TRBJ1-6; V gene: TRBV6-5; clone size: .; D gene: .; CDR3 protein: CASKRGGYNSPLHF; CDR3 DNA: TGTGCCAGCAAGCGGGGGGGGTATAATTCACCCCTCCACTTT
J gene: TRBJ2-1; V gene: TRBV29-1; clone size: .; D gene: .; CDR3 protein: CSIRGGPEQFF; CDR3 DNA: TGCAGCATTAGAGGAGGACCAGAGCAGTTCTTC
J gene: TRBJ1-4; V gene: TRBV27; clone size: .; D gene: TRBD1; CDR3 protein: CASSPSGTGYEKLFF; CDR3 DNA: TGTGCCAGCAGTCCCTCCGGGACAGGGTATGAAAAACTGTTTTTT
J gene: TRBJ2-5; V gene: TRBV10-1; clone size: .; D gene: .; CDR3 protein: CASNSVKRQQETQYF; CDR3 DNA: TGCGCCAGCAATTCTGTTAAGAGACAGCAAGAGACCCAGTACTTC
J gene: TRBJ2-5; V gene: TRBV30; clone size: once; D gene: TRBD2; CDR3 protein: CAWSPGGETQYF; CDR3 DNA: TGTGCCTGGAGTCCGGGGGGAGAGACCCAGTACTTC
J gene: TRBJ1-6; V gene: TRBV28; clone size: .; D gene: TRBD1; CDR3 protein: CASRDSHNSPLHF; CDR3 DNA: TGTGCCAGCCGGGACAGCCATAATTCACCCCTCCACTTT
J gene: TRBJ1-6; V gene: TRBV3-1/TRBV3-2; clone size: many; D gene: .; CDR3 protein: CASSQDSGYRSPLHF; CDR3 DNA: TGTGCCAGCAGCCAAGATTCAGGGTATCGATCACCCCTCCACTTT
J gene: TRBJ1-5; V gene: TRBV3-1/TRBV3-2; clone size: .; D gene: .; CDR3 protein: CASSLGVGSGNQPQHF; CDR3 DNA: TGTGCCAGCAGCCTAGGGGTGGGTTCGGGCAATCAGCCCCAGCATTTT
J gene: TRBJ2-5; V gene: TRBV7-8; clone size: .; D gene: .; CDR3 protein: CASSRRGETQYF; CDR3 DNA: TGTGCCAGCAGCCGAAGAGGAGAGACCCAGTACTTC
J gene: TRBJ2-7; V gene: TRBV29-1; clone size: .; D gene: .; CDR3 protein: CSVGTGYYEQYF; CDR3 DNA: TGCAGCGTTGGTACAGGGTACTACGAGCAGTACTTC
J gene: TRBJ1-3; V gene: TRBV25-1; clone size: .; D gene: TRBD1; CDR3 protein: CASSDQTGSGNTIYF; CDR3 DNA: TGTGCCAGCAGTGACCAGACAGGGTCCGGAAACACCATATATTTT
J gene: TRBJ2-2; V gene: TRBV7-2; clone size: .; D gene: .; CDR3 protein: CASSPGPGRSNTGELFF; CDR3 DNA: TGTGCCAGCAGCCCGGGTCCTGGGAGGTCAAACACCGGGGAGCTGTTTTTT
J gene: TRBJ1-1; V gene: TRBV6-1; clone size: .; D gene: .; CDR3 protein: CASSEEDSRGAFF; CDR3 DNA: TGTGCCAGCAGTGAAGAGGACTCACGGGGAGCTTTCTTT
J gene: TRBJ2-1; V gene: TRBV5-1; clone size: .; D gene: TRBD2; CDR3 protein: CASSLGTSGPGEQFF; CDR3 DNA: TGCGCCAGCAGCTTAGGGACTAGCGGCCCGGGAGAGCAGTTCTTC
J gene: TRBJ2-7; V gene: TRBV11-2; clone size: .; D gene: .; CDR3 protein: CASSFGSGHYEQYF; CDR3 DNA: TGTGCCAGCAGCTTTGGTTCAGGCCACTACGAGCAGTACTTC
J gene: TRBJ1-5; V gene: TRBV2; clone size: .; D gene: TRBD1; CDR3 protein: CASSALRTGDNQPQHF; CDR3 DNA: TGTGCCAGCAGTGCTCTCAGGACAGGGGACAATCAGCCCCAGCATTTT
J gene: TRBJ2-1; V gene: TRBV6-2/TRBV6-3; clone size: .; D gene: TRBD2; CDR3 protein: CASSTMGGGLYNEQFF; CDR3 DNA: TGTGCCAGCAGTACGATGGGCGGGGGGCTTTACAATGAGCAGTTCTTC
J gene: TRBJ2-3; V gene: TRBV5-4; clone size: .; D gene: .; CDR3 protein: CASSFSGNTQYF; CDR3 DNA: TGTGCCAGCAGCTTTAGCGGAAATACGCAGTATTTT
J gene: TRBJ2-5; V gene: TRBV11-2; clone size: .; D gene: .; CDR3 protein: CASSLGQQETQYF; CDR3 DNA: TGTGCCAGCAGCTTAGGACAGCAAGAGACCCAGTACTTC
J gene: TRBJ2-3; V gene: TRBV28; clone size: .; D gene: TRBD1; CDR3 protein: CASSSPGQGVPDTQYF; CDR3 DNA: TGTGCCAGCAGTTCCCCGGGACAGGGGGTACCAGATACGCAGTATTTT
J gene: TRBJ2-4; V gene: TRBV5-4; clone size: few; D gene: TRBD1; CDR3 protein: CASSFSTGQGFLAKNIQYF; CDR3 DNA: TGTGCCAGCAGCTTTAGCACGGGACAGGGATTCCTAGCCAAAAACATTCAGTACTTC
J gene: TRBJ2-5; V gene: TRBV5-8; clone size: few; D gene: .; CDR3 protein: CASSGETQYF; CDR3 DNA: TGTGCCAGCAGCGGCGAGACCCAGTACTTC
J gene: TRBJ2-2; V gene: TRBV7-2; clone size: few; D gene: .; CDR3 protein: CASSPSLFGELFF; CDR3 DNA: TGTGCCAGCAGCCCCTCTTTGTTCGGGGAGCTGTTTTTT
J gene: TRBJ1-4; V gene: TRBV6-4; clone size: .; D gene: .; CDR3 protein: CASRYRVIKGSTNEKLFF; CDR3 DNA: TGTGCCAGCAGGTACAGGGTTATCAAGGGTTCTACTAATGAAAAACTGTTTTTT
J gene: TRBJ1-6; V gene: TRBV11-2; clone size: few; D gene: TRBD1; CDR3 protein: CASSLIGTGPYNSPLHF; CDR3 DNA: TGTGCCAGCAGCTTAATCGGGACAGGTCCTTATAATTCACCCCTCCACTTT
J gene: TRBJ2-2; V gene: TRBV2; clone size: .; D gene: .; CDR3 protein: CASSVIGAGELFF; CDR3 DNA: TGTGCCAGCAGTGTTATAGGGGCCGGGGAGCTGTTTTTT
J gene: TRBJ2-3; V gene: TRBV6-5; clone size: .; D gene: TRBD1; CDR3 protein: CASRSRGQNTDTQYF; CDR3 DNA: TGTGCCAGCAGAAGCAGGGGGCAGAACACAGATACGCAGTATTTT
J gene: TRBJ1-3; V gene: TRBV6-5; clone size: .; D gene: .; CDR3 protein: CASSPLYGGGNTIYF; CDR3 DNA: TGTGCCAGCAGCCCGCTTTACGGCGGGGGAAACACCATATATTTT
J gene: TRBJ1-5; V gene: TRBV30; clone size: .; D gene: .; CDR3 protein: CAWADTSNQPQHF; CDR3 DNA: TGTGCCTGGGCGGACACTAGCAATCAGCCCCAGCATTTT